This entry is about one TCR beta chain. Its antigen is still unknown. The data derive from a study of siplizumab effects on memory and regulatory T cells. Produced via immunoSEQ multiplex PCR; TCRdb's table is partial and in-frame only. Here the sample spans 50,000 to 55,000 clones, 85% to 95% being singletons. The CDR3 loop spans 17 amino acids. CDR1 and CDR2 (germline): SGHDN, FVKESK. Between the trimmed V and J ends, which lost 0 bases and 4 bases, there was a span of 17 bases. Study-level results: Controls showed an average of approximately 25% Treg-derived mappable alloreactive CD4+ clones, while siplizumab showed roughly 70%.

This chain uses TRBV14 with TRBJ2-3, with D perhaps TRBD2 (5 bases). The source of this sequence is a human donor in good health. The specimen was CD8+ T cells sorted from blood. The CDR3 nucleotides are TGTGCCAGCAGCCAAGACAACCGGGATCCGATCTCAGATACGCAGTATTTT. Translating gives CASSQDNRDPISDTQYF.